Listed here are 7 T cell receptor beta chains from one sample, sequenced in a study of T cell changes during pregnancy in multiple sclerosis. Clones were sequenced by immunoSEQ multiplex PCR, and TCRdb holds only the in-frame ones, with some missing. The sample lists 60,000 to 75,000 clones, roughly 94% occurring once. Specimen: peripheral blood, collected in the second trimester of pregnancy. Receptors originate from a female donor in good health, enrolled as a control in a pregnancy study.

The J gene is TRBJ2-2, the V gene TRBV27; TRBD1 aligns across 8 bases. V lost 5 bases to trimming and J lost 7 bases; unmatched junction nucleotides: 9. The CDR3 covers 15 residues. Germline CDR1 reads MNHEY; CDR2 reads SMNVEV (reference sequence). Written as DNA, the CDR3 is TGTGCCAGCAGTAAGCAGACAGGGGCGCTCGGGGAGCTGTTTTTT. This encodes CASSKQTGALGELFF.

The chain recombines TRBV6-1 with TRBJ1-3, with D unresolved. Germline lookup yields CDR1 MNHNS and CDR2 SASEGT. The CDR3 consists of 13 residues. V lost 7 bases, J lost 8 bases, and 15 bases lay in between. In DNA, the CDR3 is TGTGCCAGCATGTGGGAGGGTGGGCACACCATATATTTT. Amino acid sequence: CASMWEGGHTIYF.

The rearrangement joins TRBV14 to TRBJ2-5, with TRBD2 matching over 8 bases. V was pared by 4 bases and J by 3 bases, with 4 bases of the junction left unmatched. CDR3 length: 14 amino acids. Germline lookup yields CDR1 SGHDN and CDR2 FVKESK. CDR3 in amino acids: CASSRGLVKETQYF. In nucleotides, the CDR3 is TGTGCCAGCAGCCGGGGACTAGTAAAAGAGACCCAGTACTTC.

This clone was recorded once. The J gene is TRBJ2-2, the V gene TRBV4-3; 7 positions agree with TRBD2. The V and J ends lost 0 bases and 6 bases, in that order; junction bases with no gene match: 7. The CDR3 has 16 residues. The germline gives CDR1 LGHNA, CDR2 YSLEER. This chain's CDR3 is CASSQDLAGAAGELFF. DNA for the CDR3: TGCGCCAGCAGCCAAGATCTCGCGGGAGCAGCCGGGGAGCTGTTTTTT.

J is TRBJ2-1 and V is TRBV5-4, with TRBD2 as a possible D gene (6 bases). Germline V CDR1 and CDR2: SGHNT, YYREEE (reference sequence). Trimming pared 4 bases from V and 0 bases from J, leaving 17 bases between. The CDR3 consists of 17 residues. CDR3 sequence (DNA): TGTGCCAGCAGCCCCGAGCTAGTCGGGAGCTCCTACAATGAGCAGTTCTTC. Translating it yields CASSPELVGSSYNEQFF.

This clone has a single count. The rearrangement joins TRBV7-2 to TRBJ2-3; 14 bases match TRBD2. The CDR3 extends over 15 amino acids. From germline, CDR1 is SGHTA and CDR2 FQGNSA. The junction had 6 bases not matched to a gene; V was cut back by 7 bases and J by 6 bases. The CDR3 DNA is TGTGCCAGCATGGGACTAGCGGGAGTGGGTGATACGCAGTATTTT. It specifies CASMGLAGVGDTQYF.

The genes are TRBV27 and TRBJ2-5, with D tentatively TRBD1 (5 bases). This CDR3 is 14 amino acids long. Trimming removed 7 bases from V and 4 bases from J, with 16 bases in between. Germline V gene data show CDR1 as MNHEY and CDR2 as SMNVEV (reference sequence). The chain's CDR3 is CASTGAGPAETQYF. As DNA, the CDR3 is TGTGCCAGCACCGGCGCAGGGCCCGCAGAGACCCAGTACTTC.